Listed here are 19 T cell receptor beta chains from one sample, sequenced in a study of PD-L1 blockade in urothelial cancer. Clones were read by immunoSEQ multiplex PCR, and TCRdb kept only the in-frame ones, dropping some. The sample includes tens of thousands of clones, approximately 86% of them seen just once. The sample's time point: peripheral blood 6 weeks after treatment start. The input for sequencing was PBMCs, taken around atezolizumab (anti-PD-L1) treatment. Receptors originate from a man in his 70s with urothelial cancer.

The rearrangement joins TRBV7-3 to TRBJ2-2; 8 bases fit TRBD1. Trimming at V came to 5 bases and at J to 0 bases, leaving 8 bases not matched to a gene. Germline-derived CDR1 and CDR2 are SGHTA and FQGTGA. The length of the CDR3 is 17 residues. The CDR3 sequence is CASSITGGPANTGELFF. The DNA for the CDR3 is TGTGCCAGCAGCATCACAGGGGGACCAGCGAACACCGGGGAGCTGTTTTTT.

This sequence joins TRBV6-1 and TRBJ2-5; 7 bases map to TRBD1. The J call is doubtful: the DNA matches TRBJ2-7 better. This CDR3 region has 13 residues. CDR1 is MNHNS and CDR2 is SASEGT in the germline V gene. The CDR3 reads CASTTGASYEQYF. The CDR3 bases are TGTGCCAGCACAACAGGGGCGTCCTACGAGCAGTACTTC.

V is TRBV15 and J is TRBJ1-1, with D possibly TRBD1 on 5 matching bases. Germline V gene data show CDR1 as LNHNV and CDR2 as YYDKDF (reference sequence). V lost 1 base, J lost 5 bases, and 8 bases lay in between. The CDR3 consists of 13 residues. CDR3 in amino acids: CATSRGQNTEAFF. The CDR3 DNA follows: TGTGCCACCAGCAGAGGACAGAATACTGAAGCTTTCTTT.

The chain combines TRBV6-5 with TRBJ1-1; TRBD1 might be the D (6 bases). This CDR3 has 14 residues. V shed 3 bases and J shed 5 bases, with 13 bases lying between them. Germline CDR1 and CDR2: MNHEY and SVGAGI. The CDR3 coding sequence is TGTGCCAGCAGTTATAACAGGGTGAGGACTGAAGCTTTCTTT. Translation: CASSYNRVRTEAFF.

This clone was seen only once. The CDR3 DNA follows: TGTGCCAGTCCCCGGGACATGTCCACTGAAGCTTTCTTT. Its protein product is CASPRDMSTEAFF. The J gene is TRBJ1-1, the V gene TRBV18; D possibly corresponds to TRBD1 (6 bases). The CDR3 is 13 amino acids. Germline V lookup: CDR1 KGHSH, CDR2 LQKENI. Between the trimmed V and J ends, which lost 9 bases and 4 bases, there was a span of 15 bases.

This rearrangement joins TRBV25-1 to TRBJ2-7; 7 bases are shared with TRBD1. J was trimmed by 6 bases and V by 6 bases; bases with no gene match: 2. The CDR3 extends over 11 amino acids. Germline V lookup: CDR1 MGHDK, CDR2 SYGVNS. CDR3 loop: CASRTGPEQYF. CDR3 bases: TGTGCCAGCAGGACAGGGCCCGAGCAGTACTTC.

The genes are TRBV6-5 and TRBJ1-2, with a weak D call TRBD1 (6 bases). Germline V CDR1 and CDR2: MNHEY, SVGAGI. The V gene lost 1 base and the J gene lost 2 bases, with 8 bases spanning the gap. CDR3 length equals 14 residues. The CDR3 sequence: CASSYLGQNYGYTF. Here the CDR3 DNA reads TGTGCCAGCAGTTACTTGGGACAAAACTATGGCTACACCTTC.

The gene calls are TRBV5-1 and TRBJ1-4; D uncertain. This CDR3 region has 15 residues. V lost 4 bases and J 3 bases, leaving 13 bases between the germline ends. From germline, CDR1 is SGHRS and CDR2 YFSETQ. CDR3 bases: TGCGCCAGCAGCGGCGGACTAGCGTCTAATGAAAAACTGTTTTTT. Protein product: CASSGGLASNEKLFF.

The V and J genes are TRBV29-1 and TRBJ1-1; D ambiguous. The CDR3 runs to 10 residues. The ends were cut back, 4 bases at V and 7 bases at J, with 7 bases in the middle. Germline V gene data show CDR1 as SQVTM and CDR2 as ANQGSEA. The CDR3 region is CSVAQREAFF. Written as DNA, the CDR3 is TGCAGCGTTGCCCAGCGTGAAGCTTTCTTT.

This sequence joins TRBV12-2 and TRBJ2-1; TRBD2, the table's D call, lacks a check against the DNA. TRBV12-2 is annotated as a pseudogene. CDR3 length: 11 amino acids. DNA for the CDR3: TGTGCTGGGGGAGGGTTGAATGAGCAGTTCTTC. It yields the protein CAGGGLNEQFF.

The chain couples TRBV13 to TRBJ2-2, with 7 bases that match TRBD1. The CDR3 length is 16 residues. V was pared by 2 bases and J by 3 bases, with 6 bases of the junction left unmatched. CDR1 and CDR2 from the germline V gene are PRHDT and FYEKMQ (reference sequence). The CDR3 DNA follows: TGTGCCAGCAGCTTATTCCGCCAGGGGGACACCGGGGAGCTGTTTTTT. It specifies CASSLFRQGDTGELFF.

CDR3 loop: CASSQGDTTQHEQFF. In DNA form, the CDR3 reads TGTGCCAGCAGCCAAGGGGACACAACCCAGCATGAGCAGTTCTTC. The chain employs TRBV4-2 and TRBJ2-1, with a weak D call TRBD1 (6 bases). V was clipped by 1 base and J by 8 bases, with 15 bases between them. Per the germline V gene, CDR1 is LGHNA and CDR2 is YNFKEQ. The CDR3 extends over 15 amino acids.

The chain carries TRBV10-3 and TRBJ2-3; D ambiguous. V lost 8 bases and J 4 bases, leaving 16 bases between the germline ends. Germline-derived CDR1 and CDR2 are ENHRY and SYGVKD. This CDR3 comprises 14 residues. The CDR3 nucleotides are TGTGCCATCGCGAGCCGGGTCGGAGCAGATACGCAGTATTTT. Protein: CAIASRVGADTQYF.

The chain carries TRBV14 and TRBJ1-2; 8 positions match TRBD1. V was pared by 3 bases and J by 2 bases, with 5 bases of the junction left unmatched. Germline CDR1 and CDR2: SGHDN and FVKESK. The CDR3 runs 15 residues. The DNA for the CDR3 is TGTGCCAGCAGCCACCGGGACAGGTCCAACTATGGCTACACCTTC. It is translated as CASSHRDRSNYGYTF.

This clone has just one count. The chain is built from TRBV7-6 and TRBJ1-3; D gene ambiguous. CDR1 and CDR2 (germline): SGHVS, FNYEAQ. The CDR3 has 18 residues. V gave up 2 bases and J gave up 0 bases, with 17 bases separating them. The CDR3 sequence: CASSLYSPPVGSGNTIYF. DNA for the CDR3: TGTGCCAGCAGCTTATATTCCCCCCCAGTTGGCTCTGGAAACACCATATATTTT. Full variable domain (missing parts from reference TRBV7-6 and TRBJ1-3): GAGVSQSPRYKVTKRGQDVALRCDPISGHVSLYWYRQALGQGPEFLTYFNYEAQQDKSGLPNDRFSAERPEGSISTLTIQRTEQRDSAMYRCASSLYSPPVGSGNTIYFGEGSWLTVV.

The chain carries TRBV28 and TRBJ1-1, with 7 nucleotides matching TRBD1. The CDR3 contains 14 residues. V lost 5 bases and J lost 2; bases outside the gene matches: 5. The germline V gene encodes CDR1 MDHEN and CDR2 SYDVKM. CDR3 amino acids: CASSPYRGNTEAFF. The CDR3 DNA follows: TGTGCCAGCAGTCCCTACAGGGGTAACACTGAAGCTTTCTTT.

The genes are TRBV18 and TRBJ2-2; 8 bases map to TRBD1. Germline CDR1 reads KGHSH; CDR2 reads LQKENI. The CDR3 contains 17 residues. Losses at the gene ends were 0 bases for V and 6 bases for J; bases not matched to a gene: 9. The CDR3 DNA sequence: TGTGCCAGCTCACCACCGTTAGGAGGACAGGGTTCCGGGGAGCTGTTTTTT. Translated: CASSPPLGGQGSGELFF.

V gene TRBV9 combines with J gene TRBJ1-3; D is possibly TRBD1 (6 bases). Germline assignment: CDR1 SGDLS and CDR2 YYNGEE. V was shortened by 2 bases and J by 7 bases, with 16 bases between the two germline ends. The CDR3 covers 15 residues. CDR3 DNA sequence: TGTGCCAGCAGCGTTAACAGGGCACGTACTAACACCATATATTTT. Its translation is CASSVNRARTNTIYF.

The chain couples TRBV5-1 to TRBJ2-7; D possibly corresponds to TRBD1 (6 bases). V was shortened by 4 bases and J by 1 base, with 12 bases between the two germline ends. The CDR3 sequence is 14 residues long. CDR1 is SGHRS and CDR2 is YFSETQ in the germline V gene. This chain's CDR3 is CASSGDITSYEQYF. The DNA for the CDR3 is TGCGCCAGCAGCGGGGACATTACTTCCTACGAGCAGTACTTC.